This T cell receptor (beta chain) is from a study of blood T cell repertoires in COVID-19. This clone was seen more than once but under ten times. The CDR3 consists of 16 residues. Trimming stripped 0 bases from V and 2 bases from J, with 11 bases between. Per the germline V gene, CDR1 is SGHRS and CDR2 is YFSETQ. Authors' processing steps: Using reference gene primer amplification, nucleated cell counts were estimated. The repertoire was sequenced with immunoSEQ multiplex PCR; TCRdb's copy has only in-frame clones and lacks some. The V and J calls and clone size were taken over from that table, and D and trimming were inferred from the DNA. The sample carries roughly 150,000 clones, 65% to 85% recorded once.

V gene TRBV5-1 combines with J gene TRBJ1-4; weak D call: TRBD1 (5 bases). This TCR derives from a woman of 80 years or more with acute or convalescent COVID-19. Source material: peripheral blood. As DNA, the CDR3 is TGCGCCAGCAGCTTGGTGGCGGGGGTGACTAATGAAAAACTGTTTTTT. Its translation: CASSLVAGVTNEKLFF.